The next 29 T cell receptor beta chains were all read from a single sample in a study of cytomegalovirus exposure and HLA in healthy donors. Use of 60 Vbeta and 13 Jbeta primers characterized the PCR. TCRdb's copy holds only in-frame clones and misses some; the assay was immunoSEQ multiplex PCR. The data show 190,000 or so clones, with roughly 87% seen just once and more than 1.5% held by the top ten. Sequenced: PBMCs. These receptors originate from a man aged 45 to 65 in good health and CMV-seronegative.

The chain carries TRBV7-6 and TRBJ2-7; D might be TRBD1 (7 bases). Germline loops: CDR1 SGHVS, CDR2 FNYEAQ. This CDR3 is built from 12 residues. Trimming cost V 7 bases and J 6 bases, with 13 bases left between them. This CDR3 reads CASNSGGPEQYF. For the CDR3, the DNA is TGTGCCAGCAACTCAGGGGGGCCCGAGCAGTACTTC.

This clone was seen more than once but under ten times. Here the CDR3 DNA reads TGTGCCAGCAGCCTGGGGCCCACAGGGGTAAGCTACGAGCAGTACTTC. It specifies CASSLGPTGVSYEQYF. The V gene is TRBV5-8, the J gene TRBJ2-7, with 7 nucleotides matching TRBD1. Germline V gives CDR1 SGHTS, CDR2 YDEGEE. The trim removed 4 bases at V and 3 bases at J, leaving 13 bases unmatched. The length of the CDR3 is 16 residues.

The rearrangement links TRBV4-1 to TRBJ2-2; weak D call: TRBD2 (7 bases). Between the trimmed V and J ends, which lost 4 bases and 3 bases, there was a span of 12 bases. This CDR3 spans 15 amino acids. Germline CDR1 reads MGHRA; CDR2 reads YSYEKL. CDR3 loop: CASSRKGGDTGELFF. CDR3 coding DNA: TGCGCCAGCAGCCGGAAAGGGGGGGACACCGGGGAGCTGTTTTTT.

On this clone: Other DNA sequences from this sample encode an identical CDR3 as well. CDR3 sequence (DNA): TGTGCCAGCAGCCCCGGACAGGGGGCAAGTGGCTACACCTTC. It translates to CASSPGQGASGYTF. The chain carries TRBV7-2 and TRBJ1-2, with 11 bases fitting TRBD1. J gave up 7 bases and V 5 bases, and 6 bases lay outside the gene matches. This CDR3 has 14 amino acids. Germline-derived CDR1 and CDR2 are SGHTA and FQGNSA.

This rearrangement joins TRBV7-9 to TRBJ1-1; D may be TRBD1 (6 bases). The CDR3 sequence is 15 residues long. V lost 6 bases to trimming and J lost 3 bases, with 17 bases between them. The germline V gene encodes CDR1 SEHNR and CDR2 FQNEAQ (reference sequence). CDR3 bases: TGTGCCAGCAGTCACGACGGGGGGCGGTACACTGAAGCTTTCTTT. Amino acid sequence: CASSHDGGRYTEAFF.

The J gene is TRBJ2-3, the V gene TRBV5-1, with a tentative D call TRBD2 (5 bases). From germline, CDR1 is SGHRS and CDR2 YFSETQ. The CDR3 loop spans 15 amino acids. V lost 0 bases, J lost 4 bases, and 12 bases lay in between. CDR3 loop: CASSLGLIGPDTQYF. CDR3 nucleotide sequence: TGCGCCAGCAGCTTGGGACTAATAGGTCCAGATACGCAGTATTTT.

This chain connects TRBV4-3 to TRBJ1-2; D may be TRBD1 (5 bases). Between the trimmed V and J ends, which lost 1 base and 8 bases, there was a span of 20 bases. The germline V gene encodes CDR1 LGHNA and CDR2 YSLEER. This CDR3 contains 16 residues. The CDR3 DNA is TGCGCCAGCAGCCAAGTTGGGGAAGGGGAAAAACTCGGCTACACCTTC. Its protein product is CASSQVGEGEKLGYTF.

The chain links TRBV10-3 to TRBJ2-1; 16 nucleotides align to TRBD2. Germline values: CDR1 ENHRY, CDR2 SYGVKD. The CDR3 spans 16 residues. V dropped 6 bases and J dropped 10; count of bases not matched to a gene: 9. The CDR3 DNA reads TGTGCCATCAGCCTGGGGACTAGCGGGGGGGACGAGGAGCAGTTCTTC. This gives the protein CAISLGTSGGDEEQFF.

The rearrangement uses TRBV28 and TRBJ1-5, with D uncertain. The V and J ends lost 8 bases and 7 bases respectively, with 15 bases between them. Germline CDR1 and CDR2: MDHEN and SYDVKM. The CDR3 sequence is 13 residues long. The CDR3 spells CASSEVAKQPQHF. As DNA, the CDR3 is TGTGCCAGCTCGGAGGTGGCAAAACAGCCCCAGCATTTT.

The rearrangement links TRBV6-1 to TRBJ1-5, with TRBD1 as a possible D gene (6 bases). V lost 1 base, J lost 2 bases, and 12 bases lay in between. CDR3 size: 16 residues. Per germline, CDR1 MNHNS and CDR2 SASEGT. The CDR3 spells CASSEGTESRNQPQHF. The CDR3 DNA reads TGTGCCAGCAGTGAAGGGACAGAGTCCCGCAATCAGCCCCAGCATTTT.

The chain has TRBV19 and TRBJ1-2; tentative D call: TRBD1 (6 bases). The germline gives CDR1 LNHDA, CDR2 SQIVND (reference sequence). This CDR3 has 15 amino acids. Between the trimmed V and J ends, which lost 7 bases and 0 bases, there was a span of 15 bases. The CDR3 is CASTPDRSANYGYTF. The CDR3 DNA sequence: TGTGCCAGTACCCCGGACAGATCCGCTAACTATGGCTACACCTTC.

This clone was detected only a few times. CDR3 nucleotides: TGTGCCAGCAGCTTACAGGGGTACGGGGACACCATATATTTT. Amino acids: CASSLQGYGDTIYF. The gene calls are TRBV7-9 and TRBJ1-3, with D tentatively TRBD1 (6 bases). V lost 2 bases to trimming and J lost 8 bases, with 13 bases between them. CDR1 and CDR2 from the germline V gene are SEHNR and FQNEAQ (reference sequence). This CDR3 contains 14 residues.

The CDR3 DNA reads as TGCGCCAGCAGCTTGAGGAGTAAGGCGGGAGGGCCGGTCCGGCAGTACTTC. As protein: CASSLRSKAGGPVRQYF. The chain couples TRBV5-1 to TRBJ2-5, with TRBD2 matching 9 bases. The CDR3 runs to 17 residues. Germline V lookup: CDR1 SGHRS, CDR2 YFSETQ. V lost 1 base and J lost 11; bases outside the gene matches: 18.

The rearrangement uses TRBV4-2 and TRBJ2-7, with a weak D call TRBD2 (7 bases). CDR1 and CDR2 from the germline V gene are LGHNA and YNFKEQ. The CDR3 totals 17 residues. The ends were cut back, 0 bases at V and 3 bases at J, with 18 bases in the middle. CDR3 sequence reads: CASSQEYGGPSFYEQYF. CDR3 coding DNA: TGTGCCAGCAGCCAAGAATACGGGGGGCCGTCGTTCTACGAGCAGTACTTC.

This clone was counted a single time. The J gene is TRBJ1-6, the V gene TRBV5-1, with TRBD1 matching over 10 bases. The CDR3 sequence is 17 residues long. Germline V gene lookup returns CDR1 SGHRS and CDR2 YFSETQ. V dropped 5 bases and J dropped 0; count of bases not matched to a gene: 5. As DNA, the CDR3 is TGCGCCAGCAGGGGGGGACAGGGGAGCTCCTATAATTCACCCCTCCACTTT. Its translation is CASRGGQGSSYNSPLHF.

The genes are TRBV6-1 and TRBJ1-2; D ambiguous. CDR1 MNHNS and CDR2 SASEGT come from the germline V gene. The germline V and J ends were trimmed by 1 base and 4 bases, with 13 bases remaining between them. This CDR3 has 15 residues. Here the CDR3 reads CASSEVLAGSYGYTF. The CDR3 DNA reads as TGTGCCAGCAGTGAAGTTTTAGCCGGATCCTATGGCTACACCTTC.

This rearrangement joins TRBV28 to TRBJ1-4, with 8 positions matching TRBD1. This CDR3 has 14 amino acids. V shed 6 bases, J shed 7 bases, and the junction held 7 bases outside the gene matches. Germline loops: CDR1 MDHEN, CDR2 SYDVKM. The CDR3 DNA is TGTGCCAGCAGCCCGGGACAGGCTTCTGAAAAACTGTTTTTT. The encoded protein is CASSPGQASEKLFF.

The chain couples TRBV6-1 to TRBJ1-2, with 10 nucleotides matching TRBD1. CDR3 length: 16 amino acids. Germline assignment: CDR1 MNHNS and CDR2 SASEGT. The trim removed 0 bases at V and 4 bases at J, leaving 5 bases unmatched. In DNA, the CDR3 is TGTGCCAGCAGTGAAGCGGGGACAGGGGACCTCTATGGCTACACCTTC. Translated: CASSEAGTGDLYGYTF.

This chain joins TRBV7-2 and TRBJ1-1; TRBD1 is a possible D gene (6 bases). Germline CDR1 reads SGHTA; CDR2 reads FQGNSA. V lost 3 bases, J lost 1 base, and 12 bases lay in between. This CDR3 is built from 15 residues. The CDR3 loop reads CASSFRQGRNTEAFF. CDR3 in DNA: TGTGCCAGCAGCTTTAGGCAGGGGAGGAACACTGAAGCTTTCTTT.

The chain employs TRBV7-9 and TRBJ2-3; 14 nucleotides agree with TRBD2. This CDR3 comprises 17 residues. V lost 5 bases and J lost 5; bases outside the gene matches: 9. Germline CDR1 and CDR2: SEHNR and FQNEAQ (reference sequence). CDR3 sequence reads: CASSPTSGGANGDTQYF. The CDR3, as DNA: TGTGCCAGCAGCCCGACTAGCGGGGGGGCTAATGGAGATACGCAGTATTTT.

V is TRBV19 and J is TRBJ1-5; 7 nucleotides line up with TRBD1. Trimming removed 4 bases from V and 3 bases from J; junction bases left unmatched: 9. From germline, CDR1 is LNHDA and CDR2 SQIVND (reference sequence). There are 16 residues in the CDR3. The CDR3 nucleotides are TGTGCCAGTAGTAGCCCCGACAGGGCAGACAATCAGCCCCAGCATTTT. Its translation: CASSSPDRADNQPQHF.

The DNA for the CDR3 is TGTGCCAGCAGTGAAGATGGGCAGACCCGCTATGGCTACACCTTC. This translates into CASSEDGQTRYGYTF. V and J are TRBV6-1 and TRBJ1-2; D is unclear. CDR3 length equals 15 residues. Trimming left V 1 base short and J 4 bases short, with 13 bases between. Germline CDR1 reads MNHNS; CDR2 reads SASEGT.

This rearrangement joins TRBV6-6 to TRBJ2-1; 9 nucleotides agree with TRBD2. This CDR3 is 15 amino acids long. V gave up 2 bases and J gave up 7 bases; unmatched junction bases: 6. The V gene's germline CDR1 is MNHNY and CDR2 SVGAGI (reference sequence). Written as DNA, the CDR3 is TGTGCCAGCAGTTACGCTGCGGGAGGGCCGAATGAGCAGTTCTTC. Residues: CASSYAAGGPNEQFF.

Notes on this clone: The junction departs from the called germline gene at one end, perhaps through a read error. The chain links TRBV7-7 to TRBJ2-1; D is perhaps TRBD2 (6 bases). Germline V gives CDR1 SSHAT, CDR2 FNYEAQ (reference sequence). The CDR3 covers 14 residues. In DNA, the CDR3 is TGTGCTAGCAGCTTGCTAACGGGACTCTCTAAGCAGTTCTTC. It codes for CASSLLTGLSKQFF.

This chain links TRBV11-1 with TRBJ2-3; the match to TRBD2 covers 9 bases. The CDR3 has 17 residues. V was pared by 5 bases and J by 0 bases, with 9 bases of the junction left unmatched. CDR1 SGHAT and CDR2 FQDESV come from the germline V gene (reference sequence). The CDR3 loop is CASSTRTSGPSTDTQYF. The CDR3 nucleotides read TGTGCCAGCAGCACCCGAACTAGCGGGCCTAGCACAGATACGCAGTATTTT.

This rearrangement joins TRBV27 to TRBJ2-3, with a tentative D call TRBD2 (9 bases). The V and J ends lost 8 bases and 0 bases respectively, with 27 bases between them. The CDR3 contains 19 residues. Germline CDR1 MNHEY, CDR2 SMNVEV (reference sequence). DNA of the CDR3: TGTGCCAGCGCCCCCAGGGGGCTAGCGGGAAGGGAGAGCACAGATACGCAGTATTTT. Residues: CASAPRGLAGRESTDTQYF.

This chain uses TRBV4-1 with TRBJ2-7; D possibly corresponds to TRBD2 (6 bases). V was trimmed by 4 bases and J by 3 bases, leaving 13 bases between them. This CDR3 contains 14 residues. Per the germline V gene, CDR1 is MGHRA and CDR2 is YSYEKL. In nucleotides, the CDR3 is TGCGCCAGCAGCCGACCGGGAGAAAGCTACGAGCAGTACTTC. Translated, it gives CASSRPGESYEQYF.

This clone showed up just a few times. The chain couples TRBV2 to TRBJ1-2; no clear D. Germline-derived CDR1 and CDR2 are SNHLY and FYNNEI. Trimming took 6 bases from V and 0 from J, leaving 8 bases between them. This CDR3 has 13 residues. The CDR3 is CASRGSSNYGYTF. The CDR3 DNA reads as TGTGCCAGCAGAGGGAGCTCTAACTATGGCTACACCTTC.

V is TRBV9 and J is TRBJ1-6, with D possibly TRBD1 on 6 matching bases. V was trimmed by 3 bases and J by 7 bases, leaving 17 bases between them. In germline, CDR1 is SGDLS, CDR2 YYNGEE. The CDR3 length is 16 residues. CDR3 bases: TGTGCCAGCAGCGAACAGGACAGAGTTAGAAATTCACCCCTCCACTTT. Translation gives CASSEQDRVRNSPLHF. The variable domain in full, with the rest retrieved from reference TRBV9 and TRBJ1-6, is DSGVTQTPKHLITATGQRVTLRCSPRSGDLSVYWYQQSLDQGLQFLIQYYNGEERAKGNILERFSAQQFPDLHSELNLSSLELGDSALYFCASSEQDRVRNSPLHFGNGTRLTVT.